This T cell receptor (beta chain) was sequenced for a study of shared clonotypes between healthy human individuals. TCRdb keeps only in-frame clones here, not all; method: immunoSEQ multiplex PCR. The sample shows about 2.5 million clones, 85% to 95% of them seen only once. The CDR3 has 11 amino acids. V was clipped by 2 bases and J by 7 bases, with 8 bases between them. Germline V gene lookup returns CDR1 DFQATT and CDR2 SNEGSKA (reference sequence). Sequencing input: naive CD4+ T cells from PBMCs. Subset denoted: CD45RA+ positively selected. The V gene is TRBV20-1, the J gene TRBJ1-1, with D unresolved. The origin of this receptor is a man younger than 35 in good health. Some clones in this sample may be carry-over from other donors' samples. The CDR3 here is CSARIDGEAFF. The CDR3, as DNA: TGCAGTGCTAGAATCGACGGTGAAGCTTTCTTT.